Listed here is a single T cell receptor (beta chain). Its specific antigen is unknown. Base qualities are not at hand, and no much larger clone is one base apart. The record originates from a study of T cells in Graves' hyperthyroidism and ophthalmopathy (dated 2019 in TCRdb). Regarding the study in general: Peripheral blood was sampled at the time of initial diagnosis, prior to any treatment. A discovery cohort of about a hundred patients, approximately 45 with Graves' ophthalmopathy and 55 to 60 with stable Graves' hyperthyroidism, was used to find distinguishing TCR V-J signatures. An independent validation cohort of 18 to 20 hyperthyroidism patients and some 15 patients who later progressed to ophthalmopathy tested prospective prediction of ophthalmopathy. The approximately 90 discovery patients were divided at random into training and test sets in a 7:3 ratio. In addition, the study compared T-cell repertoires in thyroid tissue and in blood from six Graves' hyperthyroidism patients. After sampling, hyperthyroidism patients received methimazole starting at 30 mg daily, and ophthalmopathy patients received high-dose intravenous methylprednisolone. The paper describes TCR Vbeta CDR3 sequencing of 135 peripheral blood samples, made up of about 41 ophthalmopathy patients, roughly 72 hyperthyroidism patients and roughly 17 progressor patients. Results and caveats for the whole study, not just this receptor: In validation, the model predicted progression to ophthalmopathy a median of roughly 6.5 months before onset, with about 71% sensitivity and roughly 72% specificity. Most expanded thyroid clonotypes (frequency above 0.001) were also found in blood, which suggests that blood repertoires may mirror thyroid immune responses. Ophthalmopathy was separated from stable hyperthyroidism by a 13 V-J signature model, with approximately 89% sensitivity and approximately 81% specificity obtained in cross-validation and 80%/75% obtained in testing. No statistical method was used to set the sample size in advance, and investigators knew the group allocation.

TCR beta CDR3 regions were amplified from RNA transcripts. The TCR CDR3 was subjected to a first round of RT-PCR using the HTBI primer set and the Qiagen OneStep RT-PCR kit. The libraries were constructed in a second round of multiplex PCR and then size-selected and purified. Paired-end sequencing of the libraries was performed with 100 bp reads on an Illumina HiSeq2000. On the authors' methods: SOAPnuke was used to process the raw data, with reads discarded if the reads contained adapters or uncalled bases, had a mean Phred below 15, or lacked an exact constant-primer or identifier match. High-quality paired reads were merged using COPE v1.2.5, and each unique nucleotide sequence was defined as a clonotype. MiTCR v1.1 was used to align clonotypes to the IMGT TRBV, TRBD and TRBJ reference segments. Analysis was restricted to V-J combinations with a frequency above 0.0001, which covered about 99% of repertoires. A TCS score was defined as the ratio between F50 (clonal expansion) and ExV (chaos), using BLOSUM62-based TCRdist between CDR3 peptides within each V-J. Welch's t-statistics and random forest reduced around 510 V-J features to roughly 13, which were used in a naive Bayes classifier (R e1071). Clones were called with MiXCR by TCRdb after fastp trimmed the public reads at Q25, and only in-frame beta chains were retained. Each record represents a unique CDR3 protein, reported with the most common genes and DNA among its rows. TCRdb, not the authors, supplied the V and J calls. In all, the sample holds fewer than 400,000 distinct CDR3 sequences, and over 13% of those were seen once. The ten top clones hold 28% of the sample.

V and J lose 0 bases and 4 bases, and a span of 7 bases separates them. The germline V gene supplies CDR1 SGHRS and CDR2 YFSETQ. The CDR3, cysteine through phenylalanine, is 13 amino acids long. Solely the CDR3 DNA is kept, with 39 bases framed from the first base. In the ophthalmopathy patients, disease was moderately to severely active, with a Clinical Activity Score of 3 or more, a NOSPECS grade of 4 or more, and a duration of less than 3 months. The study excluded patients with uncontrolled infections, other autoimmune diseases, pregnancy or lactation. Diagnoses were based on clinical symptoms, serum thyroxine and TRAb, thyroid ultrasound and orbital computed tomography. PBMCs were separated from around 9.1 ml of fresh peripheral blood using Ficoll-Paque density gradient centrifugation. Trizol reagent was used to extract total RNA, and RNA quality was then checked on an Agilent 2100 Bioanalyzer.

The sequence is built from TRBV5-1 and TRBJ2-5, with an unclear D gene assignment. The TCR was taken from a man between 50 and 59 years old with Graves' ophthalmopathy. The source material was blood. CDR3 region: CASSLAFGETQYF. The DNA sequence is TGCGCCAGCAGCTTGGCGTTCGGAGAGACCCAGTACTTC.